What follows describes a single TCR beta chain. Its antigen is currently unknown. Sequenced by immunoSEQ multiplex PCR; TCRdb stores in-frame clones only, minus some. Of around 90,000 clones in the sample, roughly 92% are singletons; the top ten hold about 0.28%. This entry comes from a study of graft-versus-host responses after intestinal transplantation. Study-wide background: Transplants were multivisceral, liver-intestinal, or isolated intestinal. After anti-thymocyte globulin induction, recipients took tacrolimus and steroids for about 3 years.

Trimming left V 0 bases short and J 1 base short, with 8 bases between. CDR1 is SGHTS and CDR2 is YDEGEE in the germline V gene. The CDR3 covers 15 residues. Study outcomes and limitations: GvH clones turned up in recipient marrow; some had shown up first in ileum or blood. Circulating GvH clone levels at their peak were associated with HvG declines (early post-transplant).

The sequencing used unstimulated CD4+ T cells sorted from spleen or lymph node cells, collected before intestinal transplant. This TCR came from a human donor who received an intestinal transplant. This chain uses TRBV5-8 with TRBJ1-5; weak D call: TRBD1 (6 bases). DNA of the CDR3: TGTGCCAGCAGCTTGGGGGGGCCAAGCAATCAGCCCCAGCATTTT. It encodes CASSLGGPSNQPQHF. The complete variable domain, with remaining parts taken from reference TRBV5-8 and TRBJ1-5, reads EAGVTQSPTHLIKTRGQQATLRCSPISGHTSVYWYQQALGLGLQFLLWYDEGEERNRGNFPPRFSGRQFPNYSSELNVNALELEDSALYLCASSLGGPSNQPQHFGDGTRLSIL.